These T cell receptor beta chains were read from a single sample in a study of blood T cell repertoires in COVID-19. This table comes from immunoSEQ multiplex PCR, and its TCRdb copy is limited to in-frame clones, with some not included. The table records 75,000 to 100,000 clones, 87% of them present only once. The specimen sequenced was peripheral blood. The source of these receptors is a woman of 80 years or more with acute or convalescent COVID-19. The CDR3 runs from the conserved cysteine through the conserved F or W. The D gene is left open where the match is weak. A clone size is listed for some rows: how often the clone was seen (once, few, many), or a class if it is expanded.

clone_size: -; j_call: TRBJ1-1; v_call: TRBV25-1; d_call: -; cdr3_nt: TGTGCCAGCAGTGAGCTGAGGTCCACTGAAGCTTTCTTT; cdr3_aa: CASSELRSTEAFF
clone_size: -; j_call: TRBJ1-1; v_call: TRBV27; d_call: TRBD1; cdr3_nt: TGTGCCAGCAGTACTCGGACAGGCGCGAACACTGAAGCTTTCTTT; cdr3_aa: CASSTRTGANTEAFF
clone_size: -; j_call: TRBJ2-5; v_call: TRBV9; d_call: -; cdr3_nt: TGTGCCAGCAGCGCCCTTCGGGGAGGAGAGACCCAGTACTTC; cdr3_aa: CASSALRGGETQYF
clone_size: -; j_call: TRBJ1-1; v_call: TRBV6-2/TRBV6-3; d_call: TRBD1; cdr3_nt: TGTGCCAGCAGTTCTCCGACAGGGGGAGCGAACACTGAAGCTTTCTTT; cdr3_aa: CASSSPTGGANTEAFF
clone_size: -; j_call: TRBJ1-2; v_call: TRBV24-1; d_call: -; cdr3_nt: TGTGCCACCAGTGTGGGCCTCAACTATGGCTACACCTTC; cdr3_aa: CATSVGLNYGYTF
clone_size: -; j_call: TRBJ2-3; v_call: TRBV27; d_call: TRBD1; cdr3_nt: TGTGCCAGCTCGGACAGGGGCGCCGTGGATACGCAGTATTTT; cdr3_aa: CASSDRGAVDTQYF
clone_size: once; j_call: TRBJ2-7; v_call: TRBV10-3; d_call: TRBD1; cdr3_nt: TGTGCCATCAGTGAACTGGGCAGGGGGAGCGAGCAGTACTTC; cdr3_aa: CAISELGRGSEQYF
clone_size: -; j_call: TRBJ1-5; v_call: TRBV15; d_call: TRBD1; cdr3_nt: TGTGCCACCAGCTTGGGACAGGGGCCGTCGGCCCAGCATTTT; cdr3_aa: CATSLGQGPSAQHF
clone_size: -; j_call: TRBJ1-2; v_call: TRBV9; d_call: -; cdr3_nt: TGTGCCAGCAGCGTAGGACAAACAAACTATGGCTACACCTTC; cdr3_aa: CASSVGQTNYGYTF
clone_size: few; j_call: TRBJ2-3; v_call: TRBV6-2/TRBV6-3; d_call: -; cdr3_nt: TGTGCCAGCAGCCTCGGGGTGCAAGATACGCAGTATTTT; cdr3_aa: CASSLGVQDTQYF
clone_size: -; j_call: TRBJ2-3; v_call: TRBV10-2; d_call: -; cdr3_nt: TGCGCCAGCAGTGATATCCAGGGAGGAGATACGCAGTATTTT; cdr3_aa: CASSDIQGGDTQYF
clone_size: -; j_call: TRBJ2-1; v_call: TRBV7-2; d_call: -; cdr3_nt: TGTGCCAGCAGCTTAAACCCAGGGTTAAATGAGCAGTTCTTC; cdr3_aa: CASSLNPGLNEQFF
clone_size: -; j_call: TRBJ2-7; v_call: TRBV5-1; d_call: -; cdr3_nt: TGCGCCAGCAGCTTGGGATGGGCGGGGACGAGCTCCTACGAGCAGTACTTC; cdr3_aa: CASSLGWAGTSSYEQYF
clone_size: -; j_call: TRBJ2-7; v_call: TRBV27; d_call: -; cdr3_nt: TGTGCCAGCAGTTTAGTGTGGCAGGGGACCTACGAGCAGTACTTC; cdr3_aa: CASSLVWQGTYEQYF
clone_size: -; j_call: TRBJ2-7; v_call: TRBV19; d_call: -; cdr3_nt: TGTGCCAGTAGTATTAGGTGGCAGGGGTATTCCTACGAGCAGTACTTC; cdr3_aa: CASSIRWQGYSYEQYF
clone_size: -; j_call: TRBJ2-3; v_call: TRBV10-3; d_call: TRBD2; cdr3_nt: TGTGCCATCGCAGTGAGGCGGGGGTCGGCAGATACGCAGTATTTT; cdr3_aa: CAIAVRRGSADTQYF
clone_size: once; j_call: TRBJ1-1; v_call: TRBV14; d_call: -; cdr3_nt: TGTGCCAGCAGCCAGGTCCAGAAGACTGAAGCTTTCTTT; cdr3_aa: CASSQVQKTEAFF
clone_size: few; j_call: TRBJ1-1; v_call: TRBV11-1; d_call: -; cdr3_nt: TGTGCCAGCAGCCCAGGCAGGAGAGGGGGAGAAGCTTTCTTT; cdr3_aa: CASSPGRRGGEAFF
clone_size: -; j_call: TRBJ1-1; v_call: TRBV19; d_call: -; cdr3_nt: TGTGCCGCGGGCCGACACACTGAAGCTTTCTTT; cdr3_aa: CAAGRHTEAFF
clone_size: -; j_call: TRBJ2-2; v_call: TRBV24-1; d_call: -; cdr3_nt: TGTGCCACCAGTGATAATCGGAACACCGGGGAGCTGTTTTTT; cdr3_aa: CATSDNRNTGELFF
clone_size: -; j_call: TRBJ1-3; v_call: TRBV7-8; d_call: -; cdr3_nt: TGTGCCAGCAGCTTTTACACCTCTGGAAACACCATATATTTT; cdr3_aa: CASSFYTSGNTIYF
clone_size: -; j_call: TRBJ1-2; v_call: TRBV30; d_call: -; cdr3_nt: TGTGCCTGGGGGGGGAAGGGAGGCTTTGGCTACACCTTC; cdr3_aa: CAWGGKGGFGYTF
clone_size: once; j_call: TRBJ1-2; v_call: TRBV6-5; d_call: -; cdr3_nt: TGTGCCAGCAGTTATGTCGCGGGAATCAATGGCTACACCTTC; cdr3_aa: CASSYVAGINGYTF
clone_size: -; j_call: TRBJ2-7; v_call: TRBV4-2; d_call: -; cdr3_nt: TGTGCCAGCAGCCAAGGAGGGGGATCCGCCGAGCAGTACTTC; cdr3_aa: CASSQGGGSAEQYF
clone_size: -; j_call: TRBJ1-2; v_call: TRBV3-1/TRBV3-2; d_call: TRBD1; cdr3_nt: TGTGCCAGCAGCCAAGATAGGGCCCGACAGGGTAGCTATGGCTACACCTTC; cdr3_aa: CASSQDRARQGSYGYTF